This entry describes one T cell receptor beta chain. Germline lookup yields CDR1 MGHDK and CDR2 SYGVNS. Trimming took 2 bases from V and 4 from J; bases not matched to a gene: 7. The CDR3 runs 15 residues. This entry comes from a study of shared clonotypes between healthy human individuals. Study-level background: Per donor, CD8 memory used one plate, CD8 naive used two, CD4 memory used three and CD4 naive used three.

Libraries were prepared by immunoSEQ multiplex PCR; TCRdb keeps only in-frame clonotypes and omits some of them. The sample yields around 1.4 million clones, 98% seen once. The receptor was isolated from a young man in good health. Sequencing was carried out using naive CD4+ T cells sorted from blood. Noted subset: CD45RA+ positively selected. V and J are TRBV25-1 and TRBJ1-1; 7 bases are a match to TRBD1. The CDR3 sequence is CASSEGGTVVTEAFF. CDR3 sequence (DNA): TGTGCCAGCAGTGAAGGGGGGACAGTGGTCACTGAAGCTTTCTTT.